The T cell receptor beta chain described here comes from a study of Ad26.COV2.S vaccination and SARS-CoV-2 variants. The treatment: roughly 19 received Ad26.COV2.S at low or high dose, single or two shots; five or six received placebo; per-sample allocation not given. Day 63 after the first vaccine or placebo injection was the time point for sampling. Trimming cost V 1 base and J 7 bases, with 8 bases left between them. This CDR3 spans 13 amino acids. The method was immunoSEQ multiplex PCR; TCRdb's version includes in-frame clones alone and lacks a portion of them. The top ten hold 9.5% to 12% of the sample, which has 300,000 to 350,000 clones, 80% to 90% seen once.

The rearrangement uses TRBV12-3 or TRBV12-4 and TRBJ2-1; a weak D match, TRBD1 (6 bases). The receptor's source is a person aged 18-60 years who received the Ad26.COV2.S COVID-19 vaccine or a placebo. This material consisted of peripheral blood, taken in a trial of Ad26.COV2.S vaccine versus placebo. The CDR3 DNA is TGTGCCAGCAGTTTAGTAGGGGGAAATGAGCAGTTCTTC. This sequence encodes CASSLVGGNEQFF.